This TCR beta chain was sequenced during a study of T cell responses to AZD1222 COVID-19 vaccine. Study findings and constraints: Vaccine-related CD4 TCRs covered spike, predominating at 160-218 and 743-854. Recipients of two AZD1222 doses showed rising Spike-specific TCR breadth and depth. Just a handful of people given AZD1222 tested seropositive at baseline.

Second doses at about 4 or about 12 weeks were pooled. With respect to this clone: Its antigen is unknown.

Clones were sequenced by immunoSEQ multiplex PCR, and TCRdb holds only the in-frame ones, with some missing. The table lists around 100,000 clones, about 85% of them singletons. The V and J ends lost 5 bases and 2 bases, in that order; junction bases with no gene match: 13. Germline V gives CDR1 SGHAT, CDR2 FQNNGV. The CDR3 has 18 amino acids. The rearrangement links TRBV11-2 to TRBJ2-1; the match to TRBD2 covers 9 bases. This TCR was recovered from an adult who received the AZD1222 COVID-19 vaccine. The sample consisted of peripheral blood, taken 28 days after the second AZD1222 dose. CDR3 in DNA: TGTGCCAGCAGCCCCGGGGGGCTAGCGGGGATTGCCTACAATGAGCAGTTCTTC. Encoded protein: CASSPGGLAGIAYNEQFF.